This T cell receptor beta chain was captured in a study of neurological immune-mediated disorders. General study results and limits: The level of TCR clonal expansion was highest in patients with HTLV-1-associated myelopathy and lowest in multiple sclerosis, where it fell below the level seen in healthy controls. Private repertoires in all groups were suggested, as expanded clones shared no CDR3 amino acid sequences across subjects.

Trimming removed 6 bases from V and 6 bases from J, with 18 bases in between. Germline V gene sequence: CDR1 DFQATT, CDR2 SNEGSKA (reference sequence). This CDR3 region has 13 residues. Template-switch 5'RACE cDNA synthesis added a 10-nucleotide unique molecular identifier. In TCRdb, the 5' RACE reads were re-called with MiXCR into one record per CDR3 protein. The repertoire holds around 49,000 distinct CDR3 sequences, with approximately 11% as singletons. This clonotype was recorded at least ten times. No antigen is known for it. Time point meaning: longitudinal time-point 3. The gene calls are TRBV20-1 and TRBJ2-7; the D gene is possibly TRBD1 (6 bases). This TCR was sampled from a male donor with HTLV-1-associated myelopathy (HAM/TSP). The sample consisted of PBMCs. CDR3 sequence reads: CSAKTGQPFEQYF. Here the CDR3 DNA reads TGCAGTGCCAAAACGGGACAACCATTCGAGCAGTACTTC.